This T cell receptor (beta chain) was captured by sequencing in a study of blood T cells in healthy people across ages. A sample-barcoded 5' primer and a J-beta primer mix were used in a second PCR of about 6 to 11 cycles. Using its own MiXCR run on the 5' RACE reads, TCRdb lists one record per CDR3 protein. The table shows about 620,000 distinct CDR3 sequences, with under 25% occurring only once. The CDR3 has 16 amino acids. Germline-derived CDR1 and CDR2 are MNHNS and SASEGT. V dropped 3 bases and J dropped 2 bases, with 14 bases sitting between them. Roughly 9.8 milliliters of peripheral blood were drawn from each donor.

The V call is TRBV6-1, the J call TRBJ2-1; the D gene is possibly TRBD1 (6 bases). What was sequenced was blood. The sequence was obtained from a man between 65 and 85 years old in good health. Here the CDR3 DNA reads TGTGCCAGCAGTGACCAAGGGGGAGTTGCCTACAATGAGCAGTTCTTC. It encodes CASSDQGGVAYNEQFF.